A selection of T cell receptor beta chains follows, all from one sample in a study of blood T cell repertoires in COVID-19. Clones were sequenced by immunoSEQ multiplex PCR, and TCRdb holds only the in-frame ones, with some missing. The table lists roughly 200,000 clones, about 80% of them singletons. Sample: peripheral blood. All receptors come from a woman aged 45-60 years with active or convalescent COVID-19. Both conserved end residues are part of each CDR3. Fields, in order: D gene, clone size, J gene, V gene, CDR3 protein, CDR3 DNA. The D gene is left open where the match is weak. Clone size is not always given. Where it is, it says once, few, many or a class for expanded clones.

d_gene: -; abundance: -; j_gene: TRBJ1-2; v_gene: TRBV2; CDR3aa: CASSPLRVRGYTF; CDR3nt: TGTGCCAGCAGCCCGTTGAGGGTTCGCGGCTACACCTTC
d_gene: TRBD2; abundance: -; j_gene: TRBJ2-7; v_gene: TRBV30; CDR3aa: CAWSLDSGGNEQYF; CDR3nt: TGTGCCTGGAGCCTAGATAGCGGGGGCAACGAGCAGTACTTC
d_gene: TRBD1; abundance: -; j_gene: TRBJ1-5; v_gene: TRBV18; CDR3aa: CASSLGQGSNQPQHF; CDR3nt: TGTGCCAGCTCACTAGGACAGGGGAGCAATCAGCCCCAGCATTTT
d_gene: TRBD1; abundance: once; j_gene: TRBJ2-1; v_gene: TRBV12-3/TRBV12-4; CDR3aa: CASSPRGHGEFF; CDR3nt: TGTGCCAGCAGCCCAAGGGGGCATGGGGAGTTCTTC
d_gene: TRBD1; abundance: -; j_gene: TRBJ1-5; v_gene: TRBV6-2/TRBV6-3; CDR3aa: CASSDPGQGIQPQHF; CDR3nt: TGTGCCAGCAGTGACCCGGGACAGGGCATTCAGCCCCAGCATTTT
d_gene: -; abundance: -; j_gene: TRBJ1-2; v_gene: TRBV18; CDR3aa: CASSPPQGNYGYTF; CDR3nt: TGTGCCAGCTCACCACCTCAGGGAAACTATGGCTACACCTTC
d_gene: -; abundance: -; j_gene: TRBJ1-1; v_gene: TRBV30; CDR3aa: CAWSVRGAEAFF; CDR3nt: TGTGCCTGGAGTGTACGGGGGGCTGAAGCTTTCTTT
d_gene: TRBD1; abundance: few; j_gene: TRBJ1-6; v_gene: TRBV11-2; CDR3aa: CASSLAGTVNSPLHF; CDR3nt: TGTGCCAGCAGCTTAGCCGGGACAGTTAATTCACCCCTCCACTTT
d_gene: TRBD1; abundance: -; j_gene: TRBJ2-3; v_gene: TRBV14; CDR3aa: CASSLWGGKGARDTQYF; CDR3nt: TGTGCCAGCAGCCTCTGGGGTGGAAAGGGGGCGCGAGATACGCAGTATTTT
d_gene: TRBD1; abundance: few; j_gene: TRBJ2-7; v_gene: TRBV19; CDR3aa: CASFKDREVSYEQYF; CDR3nt: TGTGCCAGTTTCAAGGACAGGGAGGTCTCCTACGAGCAGTACTTC